This is a list of T cell receptor beta chains from one sample in a study of T cells after posttransplantation cyclophosphamide. Sequencing used immunoSEQ multiplex PCR; TCRdb keeps in-frame clones, though not all of them. The sample includes about 22,000 clones, 73% of them seen just once. The source material was memory CD4+ T cells sorted from PBMCs. The receptors shown here come from a woman in her sixties or seventies in good health, CMV-negative, and a related stem cell transplant donor. Both conserved end residues are part of each CDR3. The order of the fields is D gene, J gene, CDR3 length, V gene, clone size, CDR3 protein, CDR3 DNA. D genes are given only for firm matches. Clone sizes are given selectively: once, few, many, or a class where the clone is expanded.

TRBD1	TRBJ1-2	12	TRBV6-5	NA	CASRGTGGGYTF	TGTGCCAGCAGGGGGACAGGAGGTGGCTACACCTTC
TRBD1	TRBJ1-1	13	TRBV28	NA	CAIAGGADTEAFF	TGTGCCATCGCAGGGGGCGCAGACACTGAAGCTTTCTTT
TRBD1	TRBJ1-2	14	TRBV28	NA	CASSPGQGPYGYTF	TGTGCCAGCAGTCCCGGACAGGGCCCTTATGGCTACACCTTC
TRBD2	TRBJ2-1	15	TRBV6-4	NA	CASSATGGGYNEQFF	TGTGCCAGCAGTGCCACGGGGGGGGGTTACAATGAGCAGTTCTTC
TRBD1	TRBJ2-7	15	TRBV10-1	few	CASRPRDRGSYEQYF	TGCGCCAGCAGGCCCCGGGACAGGGGGTCCTACGAGCAGTACTTC
TRBD1	TRBJ1-3	15	TRBV4-3	once	CASSSSTGTGNTIYF	TGCGCCAGCAGCTCCTCGACAGGGACTGGAAACACCATATATTTT
NA	TRBJ1-1	13	TRBV2	few	CASSVSEGTEAFF	TGTGCCAGCAGTGTCTCGGAGGGGACTGAAGCTTTCTTT
NA	TRBJ2-4	16	TRBV19	NA	CASSMGGQKAKNIQYF	TGTGCCAGTAGTATGGGGGGACAGAAAGCCAAAAACATTCAGTACTTC
TRBD1	TRBJ1-1	14	TRBV2	NA	CASRETGIGTEAFF	TGTGCCAGCAGGGAGACAGGGATAGGCACTGAAGCTTTCTTT
TRBD2	TRBJ2-5	16	TRBV9	NA	CASSVDPAGGGETQYF	TGTGCCAGCAGCGTAGACCCAGCGGGGGGGGGAGAGACCCAGTACTTC
NA	TRBJ2-7	15	TRBV6-6	NA	CASNSGLDFSYEQYF	TGTGCCAGCAATTCAGGGCTAGACTTTTCCTACGAGCAGTACTTC
NA	TRBJ2-7	14	TRBV2	NA	CASSASGLAYEQYF	TGTGCCAGCAGTGCCAGCGGGCTGGCCTACGAGCAGTACTTC
NA	TRBJ1-6	14	TRBV4-1	NA	CASSHPAQGSPLHF	TGCGCCAGCAGCCACCCGGCCCAGGGTTCACCCCTCCACTTT
NA	TRBJ1-5	12	TRBV18	NA	CASSQSNQPQHF	TGTGCCAGCTCACAATCGAATCAGCCCCAGCATTTT
TRBD2	TRBJ2-3	16	TRBV5-1	once	CASSLRASGGYDTQYF	TGCGCCAGCAGCTTAAGGGCTAGCGGGGGGTACGATACGCAGTATTTT
NA	TRBJ1-5	15	TRBV28	NA	CASSSAGASNQPQHF	TGTGCCAGCAGTTCGGCGGGGGCTAGCAATCAGCCCCAGCATTTT
TRBD2	TRBJ2-1	17	TRBV9	NA	CASSVAPTSGGREEQFF	TGTGCCAGCAGCGTAGCCCCCACTAGCGGGGGGCGGGAGGAGCAGTTCTTC
TRBD1	TRBJ1-2	15	TRBV28	few	CASRRPQGAFGGYTF	TGTGCCAGCAGGCGACCACAGGGGGCATTTGGTGGCTACACCTTC
NA	TRBJ2-7	14	TRBV7-8	NA	CASSLGASGFEQYF	TGTGCCAGCAGCTTAGGCGCTAGTGGTTTCGAGCAGTACTTC
NA	TRBJ1-1	13	TRBV28	NA	CASSLTAGRVAFF	TGTGCCAGCAGTTTAACGGCCGGCAGGGTGGCTTTCTTT
NA	TRBJ2-3	13	TRBV7-8	NA	CASSLPPGQTQYF	TGTGCCAGCAGTCTCCCCCCAGGGCAGACGCAGTATTTT
NA	TRBJ1-4	16	TRBV6-5	few	CASSYRPGRTNEKLFF	TGTGCCAGCAGTTATCGTCCTGGGAGAACTAATGAAAAACTGTTTTTT
NA	TRBJ1-5	13	TRBV6-5	NA	CASKGQTNQPQHF	TGTGCCAGCAAAGGACAGACCAATCAGCCCCAGCATTTT
TRBD2	TRBJ2-7	15	TRBV6-6	NA	CASTRTSGGGYEQYF	TGTGCCAGCACCCGGACTAGCGGGGGGGGGTACGAGCAGTACTTC
TRBD2	TRBJ2-7	14	TRBV7-9	NA	CASSLGGGSYEQYF	TGTGCCAGCAGCTTAGGGGGGGGCTCCTACGAGCAGTACTTC
NA	TRBJ2-1	11	TRBV10-3	few	CAISLYNEQFF	TGTGCCATCAGTCTATACAATGAGCAGTTCTTC
TRBD1	TRBJ2-7	13	TRBV10-3	NA	CAISAVGGSEQYF	TGTGCCATCAGTGCGGTAGGGGGCTCCGAGCAGTACTTC
NA	TRBJ1-1	16	TRBV10-2	medium-sized	CASSEWGVGMNTEAFF	TGCGCCAGCAGTGAATGGGGGGTTGGGATGAACACTGAAGCTTTCTTT
TRBD1	TRBJ1-6	14	TRBV28	medium-sized	CASSGTGDSPPLHF	TGTGCCAGCAGTGGGACAGGTGACAGTCCACCCCTCCACTTT